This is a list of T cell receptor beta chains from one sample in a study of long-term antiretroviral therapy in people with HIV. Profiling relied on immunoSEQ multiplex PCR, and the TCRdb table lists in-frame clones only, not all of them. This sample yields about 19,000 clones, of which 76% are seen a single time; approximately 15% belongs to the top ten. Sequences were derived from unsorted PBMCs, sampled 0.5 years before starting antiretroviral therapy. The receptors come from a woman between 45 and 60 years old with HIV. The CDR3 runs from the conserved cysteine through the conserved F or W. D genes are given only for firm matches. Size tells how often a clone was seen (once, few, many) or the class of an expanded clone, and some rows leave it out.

cdr3_nt: TGTGCCAGCAGTTACAGGGTCAATGAGCAGTTCTTC; cdr3_aa: CASSYRVNEQFF; v_call: TRBV2; cdr3_length: 12; d_call: .; j_call: TRBJ2-1; clone_size: .
cdr3_nt: TGTGCCAGCAGCTATGCCACCGGGGAGCTGTTTTTT; cdr3_aa: CASSYATGELFF; v_call: TRBV7-9; cdr3_length: 12; d_call: .; j_call: TRBJ2-2; clone_size: .
cdr3_nt: TGTGCCTGGAGTTTAATTGGGACAGGTGATAAAAACATTCAGTACTTC; cdr3_aa: CAWSLIGTGDKNIQYF; v_call: TRBV30; cdr3_length: 16; d_call: TRBD1; j_call: TRBJ2-4; clone_size: medium-sized
cdr3_nt: TGTGCCAGCTCACCAACACTAGCGGGGACCGGAGAGACCCAGTACTTC; cdr3_aa: CASSPTLAGTGETQYF; v_call: TRBV18; cdr3_length: 16; d_call: TRBD2; j_call: TRBJ2-5; clone_size: .
cdr3_nt: TGTGCCAGCAGCCCCCCTTTTGGGGGGGTCACAGATACGCAGTATTTT; cdr3_aa: CASSPPFGGVTDTQYF; v_call: TRBV21-1; cdr3_length: 16; d_call: .; j_call: TRBJ2-3; clone_size: .
cdr3_nt: TGTGCCAGCAGCTTATTAGTCCTTGGGTACACTGAAGCTTTCTTT; cdr3_aa: CASSLLVLGYTEAFF; v_call: TRBV11-2; cdr3_length: 15; d_call: .; j_call: TRBJ1-1; clone_size: .
cdr3_nt: TGTGCCAGTAGTATAGGTGGTAATTCACCCCTCCACTTT; cdr3_aa: CASSIGGNSPLHF; v_call: TRBV19; cdr3_length: 13; d_call: .; j_call: TRBJ1-6; clone_size: few
cdr3_nt: TGCGCCAGCAGCTTCGGGAGGGGGACCTACGAGCAGTACTTC; cdr3_aa: CASSFGRGTYEQYF; v_call: TRBV5-1; cdr3_length: 14; d_call: TRBD2; j_call: TRBJ2-7; clone_size: .
cdr3_nt: TGTGCCAGCAGTTACAGGGGCGGGAGGCCTAATGAAAAACTGTTTTTT; cdr3_aa: CASSYRGGRPNEKLFF; v_call: TRBV27; cdr3_length: 16; d_call: TRBD1; j_call: TRBJ1-4; clone_size: .
cdr3_nt: TGTGCCAGCAGCTTAAGGGGGCCACCCCTATCCACCTTC; cdr3_aa: CASSLRGPPLSTF; v_call: TRBV5-6; cdr3_length: 13; d_call: TRBD1; j_call: TRBJ1-2; clone_size: .
cdr3_nt: TGTGCCAGTAGTATAGCTGGGGTGCGTGAAAAACTGTTTTTT; cdr3_aa: CASSIAGVREKLFF; v_call: TRBV19; cdr3_length: 14; d_call: .; j_call: TRBJ1-4; clone_size: .
cdr3_nt: TGTGCCAGCAGCCCAGGGGGGGATAATCAGCCCCAGCATTTT; cdr3_aa: CASSPGGDNQPQHF; v_call: TRBV6-1; cdr3_length: 14; d_call: TRBD1; j_call: TRBJ1-5; clone_size: once
cdr3_nt: TGTGCCAGCAGCTTAGCGTTCAGTACGGGTGAGACCCAGTACTTC; cdr3_aa: CASSLAFSTGETQYF; v_call: TRBV7-9; cdr3_length: 15; d_call: .; j_call: TRBJ2-5; clone_size: .
cdr3_nt: TGCGCCAGCAGCTTAACAGGGGGAGTTAAGGAAAAACTGTTTTTT; cdr3_aa: CASSLTGGVKEKLFF; v_call: TRBV5-1; cdr3_length: 15; d_call: TRBD1; j_call: TRBJ1-4; clone_size: .
cdr3_nt: TGTGCCAGCAGAAAGGGACAGGGCATATTCGGCAATCAGCCCCAGCATTTT; cdr3_aa: CASRKGQGIFGNQPQHF; v_call: TRBV2; cdr3_length: 17; d_call: TRBD1; j_call: TRBJ1-5; clone_size: .
cdr3_nt: TGTGCCAGCAGCCCAGGGAGTCGAGGCACTGAAGCTTTCTTT; cdr3_aa: CASSPGSRGTEAFF; v_call: TRBV2; cdr3_length: 14; d_call: .; j_call: TRBJ1-1; clone_size: .
cdr3_nt: TGCGCCACCAGGGGGCAATACAATGAGCAGTTCTTC; cdr3_aa: CATRGQYNEQFF; v_call: TRBV10-2; cdr3_length: 12; d_call: TRBD1; j_call: TRBJ2-1; clone_size: .
cdr3_nt: TGTGCCAGCAGTTTAGTGGCTATATTGGGGGATTCACCCCTCCACTTT; cdr3_aa: CASSLVAILGDSPLHF; v_call: TRBV28; cdr3_length: 16; d_call: .; j_call: TRBJ1-6; clone_size: few
cdr3_nt: TGTGCCAGCAGTGAATGGGGACCCCCAGAGACCCAGTACTTC; cdr3_aa: CASSEWGPPETQYF; v_call: TRBV2; cdr3_length: 14; d_call: .; j_call: TRBJ2-5; clone_size: .
cdr3_nt: TGTGCCAGCAGAAGAGCGGGTGGGACTGAAGCTTTCTTT; cdr3_aa: CASRRAGGTEAFF; v_call: TRBV14; cdr3_length: 13; d_call: .; j_call: TRBJ1-1; clone_size: .
cdr3_nt: TGTGCCAGCAGTATAACTAGCGGGGGGTTCTACAATGAGCAGTTCTTC; cdr3_aa: CASSITSGGFYNEQFF; v_call: TRBV27; cdr3_length: 16; d_call: TRBD2; j_call: TRBJ2-1; clone_size: .
cdr3_nt: TGTGCCAGCAGCCCAATAGGACGCCTAACGAACTATGGCTACACCTTC; cdr3_aa: CASSPIGRLTNYGYTF; v_call: TRBV14; cdr3_length: 16; d_call: .; j_call: TRBJ1-2; clone_size: .
cdr3_nt: TGTGCCTGGATAGACAGGGCAAGAGGGAATGAGCAGTTCTTC; cdr3_aa: CAWIDRARGNEQFF; v_call: TRBV30; cdr3_length: 14; d_call: TRBD1; j_call: TRBJ2-1; clone_size: .
cdr3_nt: TGTGCCAGCAGTTTCTCCGGACGGACAGATACGCAGTATTTT; cdr3_aa: CASSFSGRTDTQYF; v_call: TRBV6-6; cdr3_length: 14; d_call: .; j_call: TRBJ2-3; clone_size: .
cdr3_nt: TGTGCCAGCAGTGACGGGGCAGGCCAGCCCCAGCATTTT; cdr3_aa: CASSDGAGQPQHF; v_call: TRBV6-4; cdr3_length: 13; d_call: .; j_call: TRBJ1-5; clone_size: .
cdr3_nt: TGTGCCAGCAGTTACGGGCAGGTGAACACTGAAGCTTTCTTT; cdr3_aa: CASSYGQVNTEAFF; v_call: TRBV6-5; cdr3_length: 14; d_call: .; j_call: TRBJ1-1; clone_size: once
cdr3_nt: TGTGCCAGTAGTACCCGGACGGACCAAGAGACCCAGTACTTC; cdr3_aa: CASSTRTDQETQYF; v_call: TRBV19; cdr3_length: 14; d_call: .; j_call: TRBJ2-5; clone_size: .
cdr3_nt: TGTGCCTGGAGTCGGTTAGGAACCGGGGAGCTGTTTTTT; cdr3_aa: CAWSRLGTGELFF; v_call: TRBV30; cdr3_length: 13; d_call: .; j_call: TRBJ2-2; clone_size: .
cdr3_nt: TGTGCCAGCAAACCCCAGACAGCAAACACTGAAGCTTTCTTT; cdr3_aa: CASKPQTANTEAFF; v_call: TRBV7-8; cdr3_length: 14; d_call: .; j_call: TRBJ1-1; clone_size: .
cdr3_nt: TGTGCCACCAACAGGGATGTGGAGAACACCATATATTTT; cdr3_aa: CATNRDVENTIYF; v_call: TRBV2; cdr3_length: 13; d_call: .; j_call: TRBJ1-3; clone_size: .
cdr3_nt: TGTGCCAGCAGCATCGACTGGCTCCGCACAGATACGCAGTATTTT; cdr3_aa: CASSIDWLRTDTQYF; v_call: TRBV5-6; cdr3_length: 15; d_call: .; j_call: TRBJ2-3; clone_size: .
cdr3_nt: TGCGCCAGCAGCTTGAGCCAGGTCTATGGCTACACCTTC; cdr3_aa: CASSLSQVYGYTF; v_call: TRBV5-1; cdr3_length: 13; d_call: .; j_call: TRBJ1-2; clone_size: few
cdr3_nt: TGTGCCAGCAGCCCCCGGGGGGACACAGATACGCAGTATTTT; cdr3_aa: CASSPRGDTDTQYF; v_call: TRBV7-9; cdr3_length: 14; d_call: TRBD2; j_call: TRBJ2-3; clone_size: .
cdr3_nt: TGTGCCAGCAGTTTTGGGGGCACTGAAGCTTTCTTT; cdr3_aa: CASSFGGTEAFF; v_call: TRBV6-5; cdr3_length: 12; d_call: .; j_call: TRBJ1-1; clone_size: .
cdr3_nt: TGTGCCAGCAGCCCGGACGTGTCGGGAAACACCATATATTTT; cdr3_aa: CASSPDVSGNTIYF; v_call: TRBV7-3; cdr3_length: 14; d_call: .; j_call: TRBJ1-3; clone_size: .
cdr3_nt: TGTGCCAGCTCCCCCCGACAGTATAATTCACCCCTCCACTTT; cdr3_aa: CASSPRQYNSPLHF; v_call: TRBV6-5; cdr3_length: 14; d_call: .; j_call: TRBJ1-6; clone_size: .
cdr3_nt: TGTGCCAGCAGTGGGGCGGGACAGCACGAGCAGTACTTC; cdr3_aa: CASSGAGQHEQYF; v_call: TRBV6-1; cdr3_length: 13; d_call: .; j_call: TRBJ2-7; clone_size: .
cdr3_nt: TGCGCCAGCAGCTATGACGGGACCCAGTACTTC; cdr3_aa: CASSYDGTQYF; v_call: TRBV5-1; cdr3_length: 11; d_call: .; j_call: TRBJ2-5; clone_size: .
cdr3_nt: TGTGCCAGCAGCGCCGCCAGGGGGGGAAACACTGAAGCTTTCTTT; cdr3_aa: CASSAARGGNTEAFF; v_call: TRBV9; cdr3_length: 15; d_call: TRBD1; j_call: TRBJ1-1; clone_size: .
cdr3_nt: TGCGCCAGCAGCCCCGACGGAGCCTATGGCTACACCTTC; cdr3_aa: CASSPDGAYGYTF; v_call: TRBV5-1; cdr3_length: 13; d_call: .; j_call: TRBJ1-2; clone_size: few
cdr3_nt: TGTGCCAGTAGTATCCCCGGGACGGACTATGGCTACACCTTC; cdr3_aa: CASSIPGTDYGYTF; v_call: TRBV19; cdr3_length: 14; d_call: .; j_call: TRBJ1-2; clone_size: .
cdr3_nt: TGTGCCAGCAGGGCGGTCCGCGGCACTAATTCACCCCTCCACTTT; cdr3_aa: CASRAVRGTNSPLHF; v_call: TRBV12-1; cdr3_length: 15; d_call: .; j_call: TRBJ1-6; clone_size: .
cdr3_nt: TGCGCCAGCAGCTTGTCAGGGGCCGCCGGGGAGCTGTTTTTT; cdr3_aa: CASSLSGAAGELFF; v_call: TRBV5-1; cdr3_length: 14; d_call: .; j_call: TRBJ2-2; clone_size: .
cdr3_nt: TGTGCCAGCAGCTTAGACGTTTATTCACCCCTCCACTTT; cdr3_aa: CASSLDVYSPLHF; v_call: TRBV7-6; cdr3_length: 13; d_call: .; j_call: TRBJ1-6; clone_size: few
cdr3_nt: TGTGCCAGCAGAGGACAGGGGGAGACCCAATACTTC; cdr3_aa: CASRGQGETQYF; v_call: TRBV2; cdr3_length: 12; d_call: TRBD1; j_call: TRBJ2-5; clone_size: .
cdr3_nt: TGTGCTAGTGGTTTATGGACAGTCTCCTACAATGAGCAGTTCTTC; cdr3_aa: CASGLWTVSYNEQFF; v_call: TRBV12-5; cdr3_length: 15; d_call: .; j_call: TRBJ2-1; clone_size: .